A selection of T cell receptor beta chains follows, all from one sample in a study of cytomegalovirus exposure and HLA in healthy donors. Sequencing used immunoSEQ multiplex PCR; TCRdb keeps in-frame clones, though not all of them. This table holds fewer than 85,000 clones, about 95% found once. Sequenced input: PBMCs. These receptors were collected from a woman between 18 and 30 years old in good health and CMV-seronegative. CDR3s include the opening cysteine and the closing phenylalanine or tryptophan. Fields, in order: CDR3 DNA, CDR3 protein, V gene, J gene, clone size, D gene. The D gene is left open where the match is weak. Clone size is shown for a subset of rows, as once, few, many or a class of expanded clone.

cdr3_nt: TGTGCCAGCAGCAGGGGTATTGGCCAGCAGACCTACGAGCAGTACTTC; cdr3_aa: CASSRGIGQQTYEQYF; v_call: TRBV7-9; j_call: TRBJ2-7; clone_size: NA; d_call: NA
cdr3_nt: TGTGCCAGCAGTTTATCAGCCTTCTATGGCTACACCTTC; cdr3_aa: CASSLSAFYGYTF; v_call: TRBV27; j_call: TRBJ1-2; clone_size: NA; d_call: NA
cdr3_nt: TGTGCCATCACCGGCGGGGGAGCTAACTATGGCTACACCTTC; cdr3_aa: CAITGGGANYGYTF; v_call: TRBV10-3; j_call: TRBJ1-2; clone_size: NA; d_call: NA
cdr3_nt: TGCAGCGTTGAAGTGGGGCCGAACACTGAAGCTTTCTTT; cdr3_aa: CSVEVGPNTEAFF; v_call: TRBV29-1; j_call: TRBJ1-1; clone_size: NA; d_call: NA
cdr3_nt: TGTGCCAGCAGCTTCCTGGGCGGGTGGGAGACCCAGTACTTC; cdr3_aa: CASSFLGGWETQYF; v_call: TRBV11-2; j_call: TRBJ2-5; clone_size: NA; d_call: NA
cdr3_nt: TGTGCCAGTAGACCCTCCGTTGAAACTTCGAACACCGGGGAGCTGTTTTTT; cdr3_aa: CASRPSVETSNTGELFF; v_call: TRBV19; j_call: TRBJ2-2; clone_size: NA; d_call: NA
cdr3_nt: TGTGCCAGCAGTACTAAAGACAGGGGAAATAGGAATGAGCAGTTCTTC; cdr3_aa: CASSTKDRGNRNEQFF; v_call: TRBV5-4; j_call: TRBJ2-1; clone_size: NA; d_call: TRBD1
cdr3_nt: TGTGCCAGCAGCCTAAAGGCGACTGGGTCGACCTACAATGAGCAGTTCTTC; cdr3_aa: CASSLKATGSTYNEQFF; v_call: TRBV11-2; j_call: TRBJ2-1; clone_size: NA; d_call: NA
cdr3_nt: TGTGCCAGCAGCTTAATCTCGGGACTGCAAGATACGCAGTATTTT; cdr3_aa: CASSLISGLQDTQYF; v_call: TRBV7-2; j_call: TRBJ2-3; clone_size: NA; d_call: NA
cdr3_nt: TGTGCCAGCAGCGGACAGAGCGAAAAACTGTTTTTT; cdr3_aa: CASSGQSEKLFF; v_call: TRBV11-2; j_call: TRBJ1-4; clone_size: NA; d_call: NA
cdr3_nt: TGTGCCAGCAGTTCTCCCCAGGCAACTAATGAAAAACTGTTTTTT; cdr3_aa: CASSSPQATNEKLFF; v_call: TRBV28; j_call: TRBJ1-4; clone_size: once; d_call: NA
cdr3_nt: TGTGCCAGTAGTATTCAGGGGGTCCAAGAGACCCAGTACTTC; cdr3_aa: CASSIQGVQETQYF; v_call: TRBV19; j_call: TRBJ2-5; clone_size: NA; d_call: TRBD1
cdr3_nt: TGTGCCAGCAGCATCGGTGGCGGGGCCTCGAACTATGGCTACACCTTC; cdr3_aa: CASSIGGGASNYGYTF; v_call: TRBV5-6; j_call: TRBJ1-2; clone_size: NA; d_call: NA
cdr3_nt: TGTGCCAGCAGTCGGACAGGGGGCGGAATATCCCATGAGCAGTTCTTC; cdr3_aa: CASSRTGGGISHEQFF; v_call: TRBV25-1; j_call: TRBJ2-1; clone_size: NA; d_call: TRBD1
cdr3_nt: TGTGCCAGCAGCTCCGGGACTAGCGGGCCTAATGAGCAGTTCTTC; cdr3_aa: CASSSGTSGPNEQFF; v_call: TRBV9; j_call: TRBJ2-1; clone_size: NA; d_call: TRBD2
cdr3_nt: TGTGCCAGCAGCTCCGGTTCCCACGCGGGCCCACTCTACAATGAGCAGTTCTTC; cdr3_aa: CASSSGSHAGPLYNEQFF; v_call: TRBV7-6; j_call: TRBJ2-1; clone_size: NA; d_call: NA
cdr3_nt: TGTGCCAGTAGTATAGTTTTCGGGGAAAGAGAGACCCAGTACTTC; cdr3_aa: CASSIVFGERETQYF; v_call: TRBV19; j_call: TRBJ2-5; clone_size: NA; d_call: NA
cdr3_nt: TGCGCCAGCAGCTTGCAAGGGGCAGGGGGGACCTACGAGCAGTACTTC; cdr3_aa: CASSLQGAGGTYEQYF; v_call: TRBV4-1; j_call: TRBJ2-7; clone_size: NA; d_call: NA
cdr3_nt: TGTGCCAGCAGCTTGACTTCCTACAATGAGCAGTTCTTC; cdr3_aa: CASSLTSYNEQFF; v_call: TRBV5-4; j_call: TRBJ2-1; clone_size: NA; d_call: NA
cdr3_nt: TGTGCCAGCAGTTATGGGGACAGGGGGTCGCTTGGCTACACCTTC; cdr3_aa: CASSYGDRGSLGYTF; v_call: TRBV6-6; j_call: TRBJ1-2; clone_size: NA; d_call: TRBD1
cdr3_nt: TGTGCCTGGAGTCGCCGGGGATCGGAGACCCAGTACTTC; cdr3_aa: CAWSRRGSETQYF; v_call: TRBV30; j_call: TRBJ2-5; clone_size: NA; d_call: NA
cdr3_nt: TGTGCCAGCAGTTGGGGGACACAGAACACTGAAGCTTTCTTT; cdr3_aa: CASSWGTQNTEAFF; v_call: TRBV6-5; j_call: TRBJ1-1; clone_size: NA; d_call: NA
cdr3_nt: TGTGCCAGCTCACCCAATGCTGGGGCCAACGTCCTGACTTTC; cdr3_aa: CASSPNAGANVLTF; v_call: TRBV18; j_call: TRBJ2-6; clone_size: once; d_call: NA
cdr3_nt: TGTGCCAGCAGTTCTAGTGATGAGCAGTTCTTC; cdr3_aa: CASSSSDEQFF; v_call: TRBV27; j_call: TRBJ2-1; clone_size: NA; d_call: NA
cdr3_nt: TGCGCCAGCAGCCATCTAGCGGGAGGCACCGGGGAGCTGTTTTTT; cdr3_aa: CASSHLAGGTGELFF; v_call: TRBV4-1; j_call: TRBJ2-2; clone_size: NA; d_call: TRBD2
cdr3_nt: TGCAGCGTTACCCCGGGACAAGTATATGGCTACACCTTC; cdr3_aa: CSVTPGQVYGYTF; v_call: TRBV29-1; j_call: TRBJ1-2; clone_size: NA; d_call: NA
cdr3_nt: TGCGCCAGCAGCCAGAAAGCCCCCACAGATACGCAGTATTTT; cdr3_aa: CASSQKAPTDTQYF; v_call: TRBV4-1; j_call: TRBJ2-3; clone_size: NA; d_call: NA
cdr3_nt: TGCAGCGTAGTACAGGGGGCGGGCGGCAATCAGCCCCAGCATTTT; cdr3_aa: CSVVQGAGGNQPQHF; v_call: TRBV29-1; j_call: TRBJ1-5; clone_size: NA; d_call: TRBD1
cdr3_nt: TGTGCCAGCAGTGAAGCCCTTAATAGGGGGCGGGAGACCCAGTACTTC; cdr3_aa: CASSEALNRGRETQYF; v_call: TRBV2; j_call: TRBJ2-5; clone_size: NA; d_call: TRBD1
cdr3_nt: TGTGCCAGCAGCTTTACTCCTGAGCAGTACTTC; cdr3_aa: CASSFTPEQYF; v_call: TRBV6-1; j_call: TRBJ2-7; clone_size: NA; d_call: NA
cdr3_nt: TGTGCCAGCAGCTTAGGACAGCCAACTAATGAAAAACTGTTTTTT; cdr3_aa: CASSLGQPTNEKLFF; v_call: TRBV11-2; j_call: TRBJ1-4; clone_size: NA; d_call: NA